Listed here is a single T cell receptor beta chain. Its antigen is unidentified. This sample stems from a study of cytomegalovirus exposure and HLA in healthy donors. About the study: A later analysis reported the roughly 120 validation repertoires used the same platform as the roughly 700 first-cohort repertoires. The study's findings and limits: Despite most TCR sequences being rare, some public TCRs occurred in many donors. Three CMV-associated chains proved CMV antigen-specific in vitro.

Separate from the roughly 630-subject first cohort was the approximately 120-subject validation cohort, to which the donors belonged. This CDR3 is 15 amino acids long. Germline CDR1 SGHAT, CDR2 FQNNGV. J gave up 2 bases and V 4 bases, and 8 bases lay outside the gene matches. Here immunoSEQ multiplex PCR was the method, and the copy in TCRdb shows in-frame clones only, minus some. The sample yields roughly 200,000 clones, approximately 84% seen once. The V and J genes are TRBV11-2 and TRBJ2-7; 7 positions match TRBD2. The sample taken for sequencing was PBMCs. The source is a young woman in good health and CMV-seropositive. The CDR3 loop is CASSSQPSGAYEQYF. The CDR3 DNA reads as TGTGCCAGCAGCTCGCAGCCTAGCGGAGCCTACGAGCAGTACTTC. The whole variable domain, filled in from reference TRBV11-2 and TRBJ2-7, reads EAGVAQSPRYKIIEKRQSVAFWCNPISGHATLYWYQQILGQGPKLLIQFQNNGVVDDSQLPKDRFSAERLKGVDSTLKIQPAKLEDSAVYLCASSSQPSGAYEQYFGPGTRLTVT.